This TCR beta chain was obtained from a study of T-cell reconstitution after alpha-beta-depleted transplantation in children (dated by TCRdb to 2016 to 2018). Context from the whole study: T-cell immune reconstitution after TCRalphabeta/CD19-depleted allogeneic hematopoietic cell transplantation in children was quantitatively tracked in the study by means of TCR repertoire profiling.

The CDR3 starts with the cysteine, ends with the phenylalanine, and has 13 residues. Of the read, only the CDR3 DNA is kept; its 39 bases are in frame from base 1. In the germline V gene (reference sequence), CDR1 corresponds to DFQATT and CDR2 to SNEGSKA. Clipping removes 3 bases from V and 6 bases from J, with 3 as the unmatched junction base count. Overall study outcomes, separate from this receptor: Over the following months the frequencies of hyperexpanded clones went down, and after one year T-cell counts and TCRbeta diversity were mostly credited to newly produced T cells. In some patients, the high TCRbeta diversity seen at day 60 was put down to recipient T cells and intrathymic progenitors that had survived conditioning. About two months after transplant, the apparently early recovery of alphabetaT-cell counts reportedly depended on just several hundred clones that had expanded rapidly and came from non-depleted graft cells.

The library was produced with PCR. The run used an Illumina HiSeq 2500. TCR library preparation used molecular barcoding, with unique molecular identifiers applied to normalize quantification of the TCRbeta repertoire. TCRdb reprocessing: public reads trimmed at Q25 with fastp, clones called with MiXCR, in-frame beta chains kept. Each CDR3 protein appears once, grouped with its most common genes and DNA. For this sample the table gives about 590,000 distinct CDR3 sequences, of which around 13% were detected only once. The top ten clonotypes cover 2.2% of the sample. Turning to this clonotype: Its specific antigen is unknown. Nothing much larger sits one base from this clone, and base qualities are not available.

The intended sense of this specimen's treatment or condition label: allogeneic hematopoietic cell transplantation with graft depleted of TCRalphabeta T cells and CD19 B cells. Transplant recipients were children who received TCRalphabeta/CD19-depleted allogeneic hematopoietic cell grafts. The chain is made from TRBV20-1 and TRBJ2-1, with 9 bases aligning to TRBD2. This receptor was obtained from a male patient between 5 and 17 years old who had a stem cell transplant for acute myeloid leukemia, so the T cells may come from the graft donor. The input for sequencing was PBMCs, mostly from graft donor cells, taken 360 days after TCRalphabeta/CD19-depleted stem cell transplant. The DNA is as follows: TGCAGTGCTAGCCGTAGCGGGAGCAATGAGCAGTTCTTC. It is translated as CSASRSGSNEQFF.